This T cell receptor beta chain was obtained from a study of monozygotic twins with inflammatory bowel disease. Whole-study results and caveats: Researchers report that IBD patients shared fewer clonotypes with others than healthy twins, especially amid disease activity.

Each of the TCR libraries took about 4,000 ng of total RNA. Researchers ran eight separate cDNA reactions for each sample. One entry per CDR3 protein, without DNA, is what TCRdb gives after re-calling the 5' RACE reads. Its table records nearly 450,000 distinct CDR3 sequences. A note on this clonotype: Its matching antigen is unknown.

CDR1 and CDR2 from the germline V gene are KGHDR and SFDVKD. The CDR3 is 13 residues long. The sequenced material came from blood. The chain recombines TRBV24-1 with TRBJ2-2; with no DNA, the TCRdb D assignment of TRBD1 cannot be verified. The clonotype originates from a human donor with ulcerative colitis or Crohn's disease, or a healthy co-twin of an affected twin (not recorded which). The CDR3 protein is CATSGQHTGELFF.